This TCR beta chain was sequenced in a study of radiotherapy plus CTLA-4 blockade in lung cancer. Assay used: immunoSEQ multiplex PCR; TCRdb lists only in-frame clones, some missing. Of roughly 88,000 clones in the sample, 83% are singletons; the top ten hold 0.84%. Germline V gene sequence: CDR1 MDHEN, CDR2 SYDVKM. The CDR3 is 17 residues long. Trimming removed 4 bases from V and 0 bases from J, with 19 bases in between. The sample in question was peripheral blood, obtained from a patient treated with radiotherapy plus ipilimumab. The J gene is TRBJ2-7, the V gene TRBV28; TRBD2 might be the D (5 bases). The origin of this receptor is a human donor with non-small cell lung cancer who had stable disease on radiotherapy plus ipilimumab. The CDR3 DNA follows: TGTGCCAGCAGTTCTCCCATAAGGCGGAGGAGCTCCTACGAGCAGTACTTC. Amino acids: CASSSPIRRRSSYEQYF.